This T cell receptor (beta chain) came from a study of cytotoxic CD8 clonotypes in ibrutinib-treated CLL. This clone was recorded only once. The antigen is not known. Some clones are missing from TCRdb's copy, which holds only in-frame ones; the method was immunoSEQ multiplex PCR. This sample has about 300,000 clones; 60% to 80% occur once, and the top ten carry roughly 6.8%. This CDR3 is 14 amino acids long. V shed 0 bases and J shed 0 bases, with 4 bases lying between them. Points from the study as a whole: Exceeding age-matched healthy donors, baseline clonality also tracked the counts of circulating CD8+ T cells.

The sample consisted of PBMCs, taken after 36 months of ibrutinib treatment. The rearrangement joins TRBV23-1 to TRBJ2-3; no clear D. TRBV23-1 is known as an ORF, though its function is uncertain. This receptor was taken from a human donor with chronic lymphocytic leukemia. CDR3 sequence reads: CASSQSPSTDTQYF. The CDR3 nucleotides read TGCGCCAGCAGTCAATCCCCTAGCACAGATACGCAGTATTTT.